These 6 T cell receptor beta chains were all obtained from the same sample, sequenced in a study of CXCR4 blockade with PD-1 therapy in pancreatic cancer (dated by TCRdb to the late 2010s). The library was obtained by the immunoSEQ multiplex PCR assay. As stored in TCRdb, this immuneACCESS dataset retains in-frame rearrangements with V and J assigned. A fraction of the clones does not appear; measured against another copy, unresolved V genes explain less than half of the discrepancy, and the remainder lacks a known reason. The table for this sample lists a few thousand clones; roughly 50% of them were counted only once. The leading ten clones occupy roughly 8.2% of the sample. Sequenced material: tumor tissue. Source of these receptors: a human donor with pancreatic ductal adenocarcinoma.

This clone is classed as medium-sized. V usage is TRBV6-8 and J usage is TRBJ2-1, with TRBD1 matching over 7 bases. The CDR3 consists of 17 residues. V was clipped by 5 bases and J by 1 base; unmatched bases: 11. Germline V gene data show CDR1 as MNHGY and CDR2 as SAAAGT. The CDR3 protein is CASSVRGQSLSYNEQFF. In DNA form, the CDR3 reads TGTGCCAGCAGTGTCCGGGGACAGAGCCTTTCCTACAATGAGCAGTTCTTC.

This clone is medium-sized by share. The genes are TRBV6-8 and TRBJ2-1, with D uncertain. The CDR3 spans 17 residues. The V and J ends lost 6 bases and 0 bases respectively, with 18 bases between them. Per the germline V gene, CDR1 is MNHGY and CDR2 is SAAAGT. The CDR3, as DNA: TGTGCCAGCAGCGAGCACAACGGCAACCCCTCCTACAATGAGCAGTTCTTC. As protein: CASSEHNGNPSYNEQFF.

This clone appeared once. The J gene is TRBJ1-2, the V gene TRBV19; D is ambiguous. CDR1 and CDR2 from the germline V gene are LNHDA and SQIVND (reference sequence). Trimming cost V 3 bases and J 4 bases, with 9 bases left between them. The CDR3 is 13 amino acids. CDR3 sequence reads: CASSMQALYGYTF. The DNA for the CDR3 is TGTGCCAGTAGTATGCAGGCCCTCTATGGCTACACCTTC.

V and J are TRBV10-2 and TRBJ1-5; TRBD1 matches at 7 bases. The V gene's germline CDR1 is WSHSY and CDR2 SAAADI. V dropped 6 bases and J dropped 4; count of bases not matched to a gene: 9. This CDR3 contains 15 residues. The CDR3 sequence: CASSSSGQLNQPQHF. The DNA of the CDR3 is TGCGCCAGCAGCTCATCGGGACAGCTAAATCAGCCCCAGCATTTT.

The rearrangement joins TRBV30 to TRBJ1-5, with 9 bases matching TRBD1. Germline CDR1 is GTSNPN and CDR2 is SVGIG (reference sequence). The trim removed 1 base at V and 6 bases at J, leaving 4 bases unmatched. CDR3 length equals 14 residues. CDR3 protein: CAWSEGQGGQPQHF. CDR3 nucleotides: TGTGCCTGGAGTGAGGGACAGGGTGGTCAGCCCCAGCATTTT.

This clone was seen only once. The rearrangement joins TRBV29-1 to TRBJ1-5, with D possibly TRBD1 on 5 matching bases. The germline CDR1 and CDR2 sequences are SQVTM and ANQGSEA. The CDR3 is made up of 12 amino acids. Between the trimmed V and J ends, which lost 8 bases and 5 bases, there was a span of 13 bases. CDR3 amino acids: CSYRDQDQPQHF. The CDR3 bases are TGCAGCTACCGGGACCAAGATCAGCCCCAGCATTTT.